The 22 T cell receptor beta chains reported below all come from one sample, sequenced in a study of T cell repertoires in cytomegalovirus infection. What these receptors recognize is not known. TCRdb re-analysed the reads in MiXCR, keeping a single row per CDR3 protein. The repertoire holds about 770,000 distinct CDR3 sequences, 25% to 30% seen once, with around 14% in the top ten. The sample in question was cultured CD8+ T cells from PBMCs, obtained from culture after CMV antigen stimulation. These receptors originate from a human donor in good health (CMV status not recorded). Some clones in this sample may be carry-over from other donors' samples.

This rearrangement joins TRBV4-1 to TRBJ2-6; D may be TRBD1 (6 bases). The CDR3 length is 18 residues. The V gene's germline CDR1 is MGHRA and CDR2 YSYEKL. Trimming took 1 base from V and 2 from J, leaving 15 bases between them. CDR3 DNA: TGCGCCAGCAGCCAAGTACGTGGAACAGGGCCTGGGGCCAACGTCCTGACTTTC. Protein product: CASSQVRGTGPGANVLTF.

This clonotype showed up just a few times. This chain connects TRBV7-9 to TRBJ1-2; D gene ambiguous. The germline CDR1 and CDR2 sequences are SEHNR and FQNEAQ (reference sequence). The CDR3 runs 11 residues. V was shortened by 6 bases and J by 8 bases, with 10 bases between the two germline ends. CDR3 DNA sequence: TGTGCCAGCAGAACAGCACGCGGCTACACCTTC. This codes for CASRTARGYTF.

V gene TRBV6-1 combines with J gene TRBJ2-1; D is ambiguous. This CDR3 is 20 amino acids long. Deletions cut 2 bases from V and 1 base from J, with 24 bases between. CDR1 is MNHNS, CDR2 SASEGT, per germline. In DNA form, the CDR3 reads TGTGCCAGCAGTGAATGGGGTCCAATAATCGCGGTCCCGTCCTACAATGAGCAGTTCTTC. Amino acids: CASSEWGPIIAVPSYNEQFF.

The gene calls are TRBV6-5 and TRBJ2-3; D is uncertain. Trimming stripped 2 bases from V and 0 bases from J, with 9 bases between. The CDR3 is 15 residues long. Germline CDR1 MNHEY, CDR2 SVGAGI. The CDR3 region has the DNA TGTGCCAGCAGTTACGTCGCAGTTAGCACAGATACGCAGTATTTT. Translation: CASSYVAVSTDTQYF.

CDR3 sequence: CATSREAGVGDTQYF. The CDR3, as DNA: TGTGCCACCAGCAGAGAAGCGGGGGTGGGAGATACGCAGTATTTT. The chain carries TRBV15 and TRBJ2-3; 8 nucleotides line up with TRBD2. Germline V gene data show CDR1 as LNHNV and CDR2 as YYDKDF (reference sequence). The CDR3 totals 15 residues. The V segment lost 0 bases and the J segment 5 bases; nucleotides outside the gene matches: 4.

The V gene is TRBV29-1, the J gene TRBJ2-7; D gene uncertain. Per the germline V gene, CDR1 is SQVTM and CDR2 is ANQGSEA. The ends were cut back, 4 bases at V and 0 bases at J, with 7 bases in the middle. The CDR3 has 12 amino acids. CDR3 DNA: TGCAGCGTTGTTTCGGACTCCTACGAGCAGTACTTC. Translated: CSVVSDSYEQYF.

The sample holds many counts of this clonotype. The chain is built from TRBV6-1 and TRBJ2-7, with 9 bases matching TRBD1. The CDR3 has 15 amino acids. Germline CDR1 reads MNHNS; CDR2 reads SASEGT. V shed 10 bases, J shed 0 bases, and the junction held 10 bases outside the gene matches. CDR3 loop: CATQAGQGSSYEQYF. The CDR3 DNA follows: TGTGCCACCCAAGCCGGACAGGGGAGCTCCTACGAGCAGTACTTC.

In its sample, this clonotype was seen a few times. The chain recombines TRBV6-5 with TRBJ1-4; no reliable D call. Germline V gives CDR1 MNHEY, CDR2 SVGAGI. The CDR3 sequence is 15 residues long. The V end was cut by 6 bases, the J end by 8 bases, with 19 bases between. CDR3 in amino acids: CASRKDRYRGEKLFF. DNA for the CDR3: TGTGCCAGCAGAAAAGACCGTTACCGAGGGGAAAAACTGTTTTTT.

The rearrangement joins TRBV2 to TRBJ2-7; D not resolved. The V gene lost 6 bases and the J gene lost 2 bases, with 8 bases spanning the gap. Per germline, CDR1 SNHLY and CDR2 FYNNEI. CDR3 length: 12 residues. CDR3 bases: TGTGCCAGCAGGGGGTCCGCCTACGAGCAGTACGTC. Its translation is CASRGSAYEQYV.

V and J are TRBV7-8 and TRBJ1-1, with D maybe TRBD1 (5 bases). V lost 1 base and J lost 7, with 25 bases in between. The germline V gene has CDR1 SGHVS and CDR2 FQNEAQ. The CDR3 is 18 residues long. The CDR3 sequence: CASSLEGEVQAAPIEAFF. Written as DNA, the CDR3 is TGTGCCAGCAGCTTAGAGGGAGAGGTACAGGCGGCACCCATTGAAGCTTTCTTT.

The chain links TRBV7-2 to TRBJ2-7; 7 positions match TRBD1. CDR3 length: 14 residues. J lost 7 bases, V lost 7 bases, and 13 bases had no gene match. The germline V gene has CDR1 SGHTA and CDR2 FQGNSA. Here the CDR3 reads CASILTGRVGEQYF. The CDR3 bases are TGTGCCAGCATCCTGACAGGGCGAGTGGGGGAGCAGTACTTC.

The chain couples TRBV7-6 to TRBJ2-7; a weak D match, TRBD2 (7 bases). V lost 5 bases and J lost 1, with 18 bases in between. Germline CDR1 SGHVS, CDR2 FNYEAQ. CDR3 length: 16 amino acids. The CDR3, as DNA: TGTGCCAGCAGCCCCGTGGCGGGGGCAGTTTCCTACGAGCAGTACTTC. Translating gives CASSPVAGAVSYEQYF.

A few counts support this clonotype. V and J are TRBV5-6 and TRBJ2-5, with D perhaps matching TRBD1 (6 bases). The V end lost 3 bases, the J end lost 3 bases, and 18 bases lay between the germline ends. Germline CDR1 and CDR2: SGHDT and YYEEEE. CDR3 size: 16 residues. The DNA for the CDR3 is TGTGCCAGCAGCTCCAATGACAGGAAACACAAAGAGACCCAGTACTTC. It codes for CASSSNDRKHKETQYF.

In DNA form, the CDR3 reads TGTGCCAGCAGTTACCGGCGGGCAGGGGACACTGAAGCTTTCTTT. This translates into CASSYRRAGDTEAFF. The chain has TRBV6-5 and TRBJ1-1; weak D call: TRBD1 (6 bases). The CDR3 extends over 15 amino acids. V was pared by 2 bases and J by 3 bases, with 13 bases between. Germline assignment: CDR1 MNHEY and CDR2 SVGAGI.

This clonotype was counted between two and nine times. The J gene is TRBJ2-1, the V gene TRBV6-1; D is perhaps TRBD2 (5 bases). The CDR3 has 14 residues. V dropped 2 bases and J dropped 3 bases, with 8 bases sitting between them. Germline values: CDR1 MNHNS, CDR2 SASEGT. In nucleotides, the CDR3 is TGTGCCAGCAGTGAATACGGGGTCTACAATGAGCAGTTCTTC. This codes for CASSEYGVYNEQFF.

In its sample, this clonotype was seen many times. This rearrangement joins TRBV29-1 to TRBJ1-1, with TRBD1 identical over 9 bases. Per the germline V gene, CDR1 is SQVTM and CDR2 is ANQGSEA. The CDR3 is made up of 12 amino acids. CDR3 DNA: TGCAGTTGCTGGGGACAGGGCACTGAAGCTTTCTTT. Its protein is CSCWGQGTEAFF.

This clonotype has a handful of counts. The rearrangement links TRBV27 to TRBJ2-6; TRBD1 matches at 11 bases. Germline values: CDR1 MNHEY, CDR2 SMNVEV (reference sequence). This CDR3 has 18 amino acids. With 5 bases clipped from V and 1 base from J, the junction kept 7 bases outside the gene matches. The CDR3 DNA reads TGTGCCAGCAGTCCCCGGACAGGGGGCTGGTCTGGGGCCAACGTCCTGACTTTC. The encoded protein is CASSPRTGGWSGANVLTF.

V usage is TRBV27 and J usage is TRBJ1-6, with TRBD1 matching over 7 bases. CDR1 and CDR2 (germline): MNHEY, SMNVEV (reference sequence). There are 14 residues in the CDR3. Unmatched junction bases numbered 6, after V lost 5 bases and J lost 8 bases. The CDR3 coding sequence is TGTGCCAGCAGTATCCGGGACAGCGATTCACCCCTCCACTTT. Translated, it gives CASSIRDSDSPLHF.

This clonotype was observed a single time. The rearrangement uses TRBV12-3 or TRBV12-4 and TRBJ1-2, with D uncertain. The V gene lost 5 bases and the J gene lost 4 bases, with 17 bases spanning the gap. This CDR3 is 15 amino acids long. CDR3 in amino acids: CASSPRLLLGYGYTF. The CDR3 nucleotides are TGTGCCAGCAGTCCGAGGCTCCTCTTGGGCTATGGCTACACCTTC.

This clonotype was observed many times. The J gene is TRBJ1-2, the V gene TRBV25-1; TRBD1 matches at 9 bases. Germline lookup yields CDR1 MGHDK and CDR2 SYGVNS. The CDR3 extends over 15 amino acids. Trimming removed 2 bases from V and 5 bases from J; junction bases left unmatched: 6. The CDR3 DNA reads as TGTGCCAGCAGTGAAACCGGGACAGGGCTTTATGGCTACACCTTC. Amino acids: CASSETGTGLYGYTF.

V usage is TRBV27 and J usage is TRBJ2-7; possible D gene TRBD1, 6 bases. Germline V gene lookup returns CDR1 MNHEY and CDR2 SMNVEV (reference sequence). The CDR3 contains 17 residues. Trimming removed 5 bases from V and 3 bases from J, with 23 bases in between. The CDR3 DNA sequence: TGTGCCAGCAGTAGAGCCAGGGACACAAGGAACTTCTACGAGCAGTACGTC. Amino acids: CASSRARDTRNFYEQYV.

This chain uses TRBV20-1 with TRBJ2-5, with D tentatively TRBD2 (6 bases). CDR3 length: 13 residues. Per the germline V gene, CDR1 is DFQATT and CDR2 is SNEGSKA (reference sequence). Trimming shortened V by 2 bases and J by 5 bases, and 12 bases separated the two germline ends. The CDR3 loop reads CSARPRGRETQYF. CDR3 DNA: TGCAGTGCTAGACCTCGGGGGAGGGAGACCCAGTACTTC.